One sample yielded the 8 T cell receptor beta chains listed below, sequenced in a study of cytomegalovirus exposure and HLA in healthy donors (TCRdb year 2017). The library was produced with the immunoSEQ multiplex PCR assay. A mixture of 60 forward primers for TCR Vbeta segments and 13 reverse primers for TCR Jbeta segments was used in the multiplex PCR. TCRdb took over this immuneACCESS table, retaining in-frame rearrangements with V and J assigned. Such tables are incomplete; in checked studies, under half of the missing clones stem from an unresolved V gene, and the remainder is unexplained. The sample contains 130,000 to 150,000 clones, 76% of them found a single time. Approximately 2% of the sample is in the top ten clones. The sample comprised PBMCs. These receptors were obtained from a woman in her thirties or forties in good health and CMV-seronegative.

A single count supports this clone. V is TRBV2 and J is TRBJ1-5; D ambiguous. CDR3 length equals 14 residues. With 2 bases removed from V and 3 bases from J, the gap between germline ends came to 8 bases. Germline lookup yields CDR1 SNHLY and CDR2 FYNNEI. CDR3 residues: CASSETNYNQPQHF. CDR3 DNA sequence: TGTGCCAGCAGTGAAACTAATTACAATCAGCCCCAGCATTTT.

This chain joins TRBV11-2 and TRBJ1-1; D might be TRBD1 (5 bases). This CDR3 is 15 amino acids long. The germline V gene encodes CDR1 SGHAT and CDR2 FQNNGV. The germline V and J ends were trimmed by 4 bases and 3 bases, with 15 bases remaining between them. Here the CDR3 DNA reads TGTGCCAGCAGCTACCCTTTAGGGGTTGACACTGAAGCTTTCTTT. This gives the protein CASSYPLGVDTEAFF. Combining the CDR3 with reference TRBV11-2 and TRBJ1-1 gives the whole variable domain EAGVAQSPRYKIIEKRQSVAFWCNPISGHATLYWYQQILGQGPKLLIQFQNNGVVDDSQLPKDRFSAERLKGVDSTLKIQPAKLEDSAVYLCASSYPLGVDTEAFFGQGTRLTVV.

V gene TRBV28 combines with J gene TRBJ1-5; D gene ambiguous. The ends were cut back, 8 bases at V and 3 bases at J, with 14 bases in the middle. Per the germline V gene, CDR1 is MDHEN and CDR2 is SYDVKM. The CDR3 is 14 amino acids. In DNA, the CDR3 is TGTGCCAGCGAACGCCCGGGGATCAATCAGCCCCAGCATTTT. Amino acids: CASERPGINQPQHF. Looking up the rest from reference TRBV28 and TRBJ1-5 gives the full variable domain: DVKVTQSSRYLVKRTGEKVFLECVQDMDHENMFWYRQDPGLGLRLIYFSYDVKMKEKGDIPEGYSVSREKKERFSLILESASTNQTSMYLCASERPGINQPQHFGDGTRLSIL.

Concerning this clone itself: This same CDR3 is encoded by further DNA sequences in the sample. The chain recombines TRBV20-1 with TRBJ1-2, with D uncertain. There are 11 residues in the CDR3. V gave up 7 bases and J gave up 2 bases, with 8 bases separating them. Germline CDR1 is DFQATT and CDR2 is SNEGSKA (reference sequence). This chain's CDR3 is CSGAGNYGYTF. For the CDR3, the DNA is TGCAGTGGGGCGGGCAACTATGGCTACACCTTC.

The chain uses TRBV7-9 and TRBJ2-5; tentative D call: TRBD1 (5 bases). V was cut by 1 base and J by 5 bases, with 14 bases left in between. CDR1 is SEHNR, CDR2 FQNEAQ, per germline (reference sequence). The CDR3 consists of 15 residues. The CDR3 nucleotides are TGTGCCAGCAGCTTAGAGGCAGGGCTTGCTGAGACCCAGTACTTC. This gives the protein CASSLEAGLAETQYF.

This chain links TRBV27 with TRBJ1-2; 7 bases match TRBD1. CDR1 and CDR2 from the germline V gene are MNHEY and SMNVEV (reference sequence). Trimming removed 3 bases from V and 6 bases from J; junction bases left unmatched: 4. The CDR3 has 13 amino acids. CDR3 amino acids: CASSLNRGDGYTF. The CDR3 nucleotides read TGTGCCAGCAGTTTGAACAGGGGCGATGGCTACACCTTC.

The V and J genes are TRBV4-1 and TRBJ1-2; 8 bases agree with TRBD1. J was trimmed by 6 bases and V by 4 bases; bases with no gene match: 7. CDR1 is MGHRA and CDR2 is YSYEKL in the germline V gene. The CDR3 contains 14 residues. CDR3: CASSPTGTGDGYTF. The CDR3 nucleotides read TGCGCCAGCAGCCCGACCGGGACAGGTGATGGCTACACCTTC.

The rearrangement joins TRBV4-1 to TRBJ2-6; 8 nucleotides match TRBD1. Trimming cost V 4 bases and J 0 bases; bases outside gene matches: 5. The CDR3 totals 17 residues. CDR1 is MGHRA, CDR2 YSYEKL, per germline. Here the CDR3 reads CASSPGQVNSGANVLTF. CDR3 in DNA: TGCGCCAGCAGCCCGGGACAGGTTAACTCTGGGGCCAACGTCCTGACTTTC.